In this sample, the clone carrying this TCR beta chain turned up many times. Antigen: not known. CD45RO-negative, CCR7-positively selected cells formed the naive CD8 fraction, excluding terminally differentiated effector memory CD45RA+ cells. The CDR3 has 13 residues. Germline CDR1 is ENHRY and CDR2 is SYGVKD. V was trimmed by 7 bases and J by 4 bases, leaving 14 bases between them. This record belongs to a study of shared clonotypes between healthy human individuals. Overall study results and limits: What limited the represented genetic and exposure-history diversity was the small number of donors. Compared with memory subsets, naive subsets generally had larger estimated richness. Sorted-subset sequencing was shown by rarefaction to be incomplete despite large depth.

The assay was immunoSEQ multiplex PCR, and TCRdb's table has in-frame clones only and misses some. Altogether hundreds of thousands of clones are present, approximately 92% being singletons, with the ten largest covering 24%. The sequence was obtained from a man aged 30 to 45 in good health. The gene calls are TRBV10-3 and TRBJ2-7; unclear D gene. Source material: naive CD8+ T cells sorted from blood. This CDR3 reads CAITDSWAYEQYF. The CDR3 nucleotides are TGTGCCATCACCGACTCCTGGGCGTACGAGCAGTACTTC.